A single sample gave rise to the 14 T cell receptor beta chains below, sequenced in a study of T cell changes during pregnancy in multiple sclerosis. Measured with immunoSEQ multiplex PCR; TCRdb has only the in-frame clones, and not every one. The table includes approximately 85,000 clones, approximately 89% detected once. This material consisted of peripheral blood, taken in the first trimester of pregnancy. These receptors were collected from a female donor with multiple sclerosis, enrolled in a pregnancy study.

This clone was recorded only once. The rearrangement links TRBV7-9 to TRBJ1-6, with 10 nucleotides matching TRBD1. Germline V gene lookup returns CDR1 SEHNR and CDR2 FQNEAQ (reference sequence). J gave up 8 bases and V 4 bases, and 2 bases lay outside the gene matches. The CDR3 runs 14 residues. This CDR3 reads CASSSGTGDSPLHF. The CDR3 DNA sequence: TGTGCCAGCAGCTCGGGGACAGGGGATTCACCCCTCCACTTT. Filled out from reference TRBV7-9 and TRBJ1-6, the complete variable domain reads DTGVSQNPRHKITKRGQNVTFRCDPISEHNRLYWYRQTLGQGPEFLTYFQNEAQLEKSRLLSDRFSAERPKGSFSTLEIQRTEQGDSAMYLCASSSGTGDSPLHFGNGTRLTVT.

This chain links TRBV14 with TRBJ2-1, with 7 nucleotides matching TRBD2. This CDR3 is 20 amino acids long. Germline CDR1 is SGHDN and CDR2 is FVKESK. V dropped 0 bases and J dropped 3; count of bases not matched to a gene: 17. CDR3 in DNA: TGTGCCAGCAGCCAAGATGCCCTGAGGTCCAAACTAGCGTTCTACAATGAGCAGTTCTTC. It yields the protein CASSQDALRSKLAFYNEQFF. Looking up the rest from reference TRBV14 and TRBJ2-1 gives the full variable domain: EAGVTQFPSHSVIEKGQTVTLRCDPISGHDNLYWYRRVMGKEIKFLLHFVKESKQDESGMPNNRFLAERTGGTYSTLKVQPAELEDSGVYFCASSQDALRSKLAFYNEQFFGPGTRLTVL.

The V call is TRBV11-3, the J call TRBJ2-1; TRBD1 aligns across 7 bases. The germline gives CDR1 SGHNT, CDR2 YENEEA. The CDR3 has 16 amino acids. V lost 4 bases to trimming and J lost 6 bases; unmatched junction nucleotides: 12. CDR3 DNA: TGTGCCAGCAGCTCAACAGGGGCGAGGGATTTCAATGAGCAGTTCTTC. Protein: CASSSTGARDFNEQFF.

The chain has TRBV9 and TRBJ2-3; TRBD2 might be the D (6 bases). CDR1 and CDR2 (germline): SGDLS, YYNGEE. V was cut by 4 bases and J by 0 bases, with 15 bases left in between. This CDR3 has 16 amino acids. In nucleotides, the CDR3 is TGTGCCAGCAGCCCGACTAGATCCCTAAGCACAGATACGCAGTATTTT. This translates into CASSPTRSLSTDTQYF. Supplemented by reference TRBV9 and TRBJ2-3, the full variable domain reads DSGVTQTPKHLITATGQRVTLRCSPRSGDLSVYWYQQSLDQGLQFLIQYYNGEERAKGNILERFSAQQFPDLHSELNLSSLELGDSALYFCASSPTRSLSTDTQYFGPGTRLTVL.

The J gene is TRBJ1-6, the V gene TRBV30, with unresolved D. Between the trimmed V and J ends, which lost 0 bases and 0 bases, there was a span of 12 bases. This CDR3 is built from 17 residues. Germline CDR1 GTSNPN, CDR2 SVGIG (reference sequence). In DNA form, the CDR3 reads TGTGCCTGGAGTGTAAAAGGAGGGAGCTCCTATAATTCACCCCTCCACTTT. It translates to CAWSVKGGSSYNSPLHF.

The V and J genes are TRBV27 and TRBJ2-4; no definite D call. V lost 4 bases and J lost 0, with 7 bases in between. The germline V gene has CDR1 MNHEY and CDR2 SMNVEV (reference sequence). CDR3 length: 14 residues. CDR3 DNA: TGTGCCAGCAGTTCCCCAATAGCCAAAAACATTCAGTACTTC. Translating gives CASSSPIAKNIQYF.

This clone showed up just a few times. The J gene is TRBJ1-2, the V gene TRBV7-8; D gene ambiguous. Germline CDR1 is SGHVS and CDR2 is FQNEAQ. Trimming cost V 8 bases and J 4 bases, with 14 bases left between them. This CDR3 is 13 amino acids long. The CDR3: CASANDWAYGYTF. In DNA form, the CDR3 reads TGTGCCAGCGCTAACGATTGGGCCTATGGCTACACCTTC.

The genes are TRBV7-8 and TRBJ2-3; 10 positions agree with TRBD1. Germline V gives CDR1 SGHVS, CDR2 FQNEAQ. The trim removed 5 bases at V and 3 bases at J, leaving 8 bases unmatched. This CDR3 comprises 16 residues. CDR3 sequence reads: CASSQRTGGGTDTQYF. Written as DNA, the CDR3 is TGTGCCAGCAGCCAAAGGACAGGGGGAGGTACAGATACGCAGTATTTT.

The rearrangement links TRBV18 to TRBJ1-6; 7 bases line up with TRBD1. CDR1 and CDR2 from the germline V gene are KGHSH and LQKENI. This CDR3 spans 14 amino acids. The J segment lost 7 bases and the V segment lost 5 bases, leaving 5 bases of the junction unmatched. CDR3 residues: CASSKGAENSPLHF. DNA of the CDR3: TGTGCCAGCTCAAAGGGGGCAGAAAATTCACCCCTCCACTTT.

This chain joins TRBV7-9 and TRBJ2-2; unclear D gene. CDR1 is SEHNR, CDR2 FQNEAQ, per germline (reference sequence). This CDR3 contains 17 residues. V was clipped by 4 bases and J by 0 bases, with 15 bases between them. CDR3 sequence (DNA): TGTGCCAGCAGCTCAGCAAGTGAGCACGCGAACACCGGGGAGCTGTTTTTT. It yields the protein CASSSASEHANTGELFF.

The chain's CDR3 is CASIKQGSGTDTQYF. The DNA for the CDR3 is TGTGCCAGCATCAAACAGGGGTCAGGCACAGATACGCAGTATTTT. This chain uses TRBV6-6 with TRBJ2-3; 7 positions match TRBD1. CDR3 size: 15 residues. Trimming cost V 7 bases and J 1 base; bases outside gene matches: 8. Germline loops: CDR1 MNHNY, CDR2 SVGAGI (reference sequence).

The CDR3 DNA reads as TGTGCCATCAGTGAGTCTTTGGACAGGGGCGAGCAGTACTTC. This codes for CAISESLDRGEQYF. The J gene is TRBJ2-7, the V gene TRBV10-3; 9 bases agree with TRBD1. The CDR3 contains 14 residues. In germline, CDR1 is ENHRY, CDR2 SYGVKD. Trimming removed 0 bases from V and 6 bases from J; junction bases left unmatched: 3.

The V call is TRBV10-3, the J call TRBJ2-1, with 11 nucleotides matching TRBD2. Germline-derived CDR1 and CDR2 are ENHRY and SYGVKD. This CDR3 region has 16 residues. The J segment lost 7 bases and the V segment lost 5 bases, leaving 10 bases of the junction unmatched. CDR3 in amino acids: CAISRLAGGPENEQFF. DNA of the CDR3: TGTGCCATCAGTAGATTAGCGGGAGGGCCCGAGAATGAGCAGTTCTTC.

The rearrangement links TRBV19 to TRBJ1-2; tentative D call: TRBD1 (5 bases). The CDR3 extends over 13 amino acids. Germline assignment: CDR1 LNHDA and CDR2 SQIVND (reference sequence). Trimming left V 6 bases short and J 4 bases short, with 12 bases between. The CDR3 sequence is CASRRGQTYGYTF. CDR3 coding DNA: TGTGCCAGTAGACGTGGACAAACCTATGGCTACACCTTC.